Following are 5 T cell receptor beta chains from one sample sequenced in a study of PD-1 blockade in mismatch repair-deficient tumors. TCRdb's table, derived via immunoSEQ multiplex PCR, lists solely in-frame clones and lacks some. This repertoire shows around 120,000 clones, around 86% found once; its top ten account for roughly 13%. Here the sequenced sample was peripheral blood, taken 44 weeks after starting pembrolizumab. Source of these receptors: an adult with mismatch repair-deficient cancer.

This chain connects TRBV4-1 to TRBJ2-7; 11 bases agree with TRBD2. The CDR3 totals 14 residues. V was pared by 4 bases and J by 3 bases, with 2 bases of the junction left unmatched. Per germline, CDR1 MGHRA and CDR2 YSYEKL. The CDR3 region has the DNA TGCGCCAGCAGCCTAGCGGGGGGGAACTACGAGCAGTACTTC. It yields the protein CASSLAGGNYEQYF.

CDR3 residues: CASSYSYGDQETQYF. In nucleotides, the CDR3 is TGTGCCAGCAGTTACTCGTACGGGGATCAAGAGACCCAGTACTTC. The V and J genes are TRBV6-5 and TRBJ2-5; D possibly corresponds to TRBD2 (5 bases). Germline V CDR1 and CDR2: MNHEY, SVGAGI. The CDR3 has 15 amino acids. With 0 bases removed from V and 2 bases from J, the gap between germline ends came to 10 bases.

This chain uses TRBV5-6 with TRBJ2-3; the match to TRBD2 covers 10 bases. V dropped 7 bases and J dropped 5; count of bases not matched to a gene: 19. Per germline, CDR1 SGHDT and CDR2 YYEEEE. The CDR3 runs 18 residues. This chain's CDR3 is CASSLGRSGRASEDTQYF. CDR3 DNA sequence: TGTGCCAGCTCCCTCGGGAGAAGCGGGAGGGCCTCGGAAGATACGCAGTATTTT.

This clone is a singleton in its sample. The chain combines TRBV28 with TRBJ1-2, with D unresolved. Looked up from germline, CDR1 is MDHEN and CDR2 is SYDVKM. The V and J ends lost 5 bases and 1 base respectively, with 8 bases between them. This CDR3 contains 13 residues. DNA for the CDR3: TGTGCCAGCAGTCTAAATGATAACTATGGCTACACCTTC. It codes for CASSLNDNYGYTF.

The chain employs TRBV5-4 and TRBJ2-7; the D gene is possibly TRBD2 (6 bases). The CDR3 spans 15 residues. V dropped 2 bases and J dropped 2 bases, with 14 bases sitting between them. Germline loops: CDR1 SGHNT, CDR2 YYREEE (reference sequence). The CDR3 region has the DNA TGTGCCAGCAGCTTCGGCGGGGTTTTCACCTACGAGCAGTACTTC. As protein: CASSFGGVFTYEQYF.